This T cell receptor (beta chain) comes out of a study of human T cells and chemical hapten exposure. The table lists this clonotype with a few counts. Time point defined: pre-sensitization, week 0. As to treatment: therapeutic diphenylcyclopropenone sensitization with weekly scalp DPC. TCRdb recomputed calls from the RACE reads with MiXCR, one row per CDR3 protein. The profile shows more than 80,000 distinct CDR3 sequences, 10% to 15% of them singletons. The CDR3 length is 15 residues. Trimming left V 4 bases short and J 7 bases short, with 17 bases between. Germline V gene sequence: CDR1 SGHNT, CDR2 YYREEE (reference sequence).

The TCR originated in a woman aged 50 to 60 with alopecia areata. Some clones in this sample may be carry-over from other donors' samples. The sample here was whole blood, taken in connection with sensitization to the hapten diphenylcyclopropenone (DPC). J is TRBJ2-2 and V is TRBV5-4; D is uncertain. This CDR3 reads CASSPLLRADGELFF. The DNA of the CDR3 is TGTGCCAGCAGCCCACTCTTGCGCGCAGACGGGGAGCTGTTTTTT. Variable domain in full (rest from reference TRBV5-4 and TRBJ2-2): ETGVTQSPTHLIKTRGQQVTLRCSSQSGHNTVSWYQQALGQGPQFIFQYYREEENGRGNFPPRFSGLQFPNYSSELNVNALELDDSALYLCASSPLLRADGELFFGEGSRLTVL.